These 30 T cell receptor beta chains originate from one sample sequenced in a study of shared clonotypes between healthy human individuals. Clones were sequenced by immunoSEQ multiplex PCR, and TCRdb holds only the in-frame ones, with some missing. This sample has about 520,000 clones; about 84% occur once, and the top ten carry roughly 12%. Sequenced: PBMCs. The receptors shown here come from a woman aged 40 to 50 in good health. Some clones in this sample may be carry-over from other donors' samples.

V and J are TRBV29-1 and TRBJ1-5; D is ambiguous. Trimming removed 5 bases from V and 3 bases from J, with 11 bases in between. Germline values: CDR1 SQVTM, CDR2 ANQGSEA. This CDR3 region has 13 residues. The CDR3 protein is CSVIIQHNQPQHF. CDR3 in DNA: TGCAGCGTTATCATCCAGCACAATCAGCCCCAGCATTTT.

A note on this clone: A far larger clone is one base from this, pointing to a likely read error. The same CDR3 can be traced to other DNA sequences in this sample. The rearrangement joins TRBV10-3 to TRBJ2-2; D unresolved. Germline values: CDR1 ENHRY, CDR2 SYGVKD. This CDR3 is 13 amino acids long. The CDR3 loop reads CAISDRATGELFF. Written as DNA, the CDR3 is TGTGCCATCAGTGATAGGGCCACCGGTGAGCTGTTTTTT.

The CDR3 bases are TGCGCCAGCAGCCAAGCTCCAGCCCCAGCCTGGAATCAGCCCCAGCATTTT. Translation gives CASSQAPAPAWNQPQHF. The chain combines TRBV4-1 with TRBJ1-5; D is ambiguous. With 1 base removed from V and 4 bases from J, the gap between germline ends came to 17 bases. Germline CDR1 is MGHRA and CDR2 is YSYEKL. The CDR3 is made up of 17 amino acids.

J is TRBJ2-3 and V is TRBV15; 7 nucleotides align to TRBD1. V lost 0 bases and J lost 3; bases outside the gene matches: 3. CDR3 length equals 15 residues. Germline loops: CDR1 LNHNV, CDR2 YYDKDF (reference sequence). The CDR3, as DNA: TGTGCCACCAGCAGAGAGCGACAGGGTACAGATACGCAGTATTTT. Its translation is CATSRERQGTDTQYF.

The chain recombines TRBV14 with TRBJ2-1; 8 positions agree with TRBD2. Germline V gene data show CDR1 as SGHDN and CDR2 as FVKESK. The CDR3 consists of 16 residues. V gave up 4 bases and J gave up 8 bases; unmatched junction bases: 13. The CDR3, as DNA: TGTGCCAGCAGCCCCACGAGAGCGGGAGAGGGCTATGAGCAGTTCTTC. Translation: CASSPTRAGEGYEQFF.

V and J are TRBV28 and TRBJ2-2, with D perhaps being TRBD1 or TRBD2 (5 bases each). Germline CDR1 MDHEN, CDR2 SYDVKM. V was pared by 8 bases and J by 2 bases, with 12 bases between. The CDR3 consists of 14 residues. The CDR3: CASHGTRNTGELFF. CDR3 DNA sequence: TGTGCCAGCCACGGGACCCGCAACACCGGGGAGCTGTTTTTT.

Notes on this clone: A single base is all that separates this from a far larger clone, so a read error is likely. This chain uses TRBV6-1 with TRBJ1-4, with TRBD1 as a possible D gene (6 bases). V dropped 1 base and J dropped 7 bases, with 16 bases sitting between them. The CDR3 has 16 amino acids. The germline V gene encodes CDR1 MNHNS and CDR2 SASEGT. This CDR3 reads CASSEGSTGSGEKLFF. Here the CDR3 DNA reads TGTGCCAGCAGTGAAGGGAGTACAGGGAGCGGTGAAAAACTGTTTTTT.

The rearrangement links TRBV11-3 to TRBJ2-1; 10 bases map to TRBD2. The CDR3 consists of 16 residues. Looked up from germline, CDR1 is SGHNT and CDR2 is YENEEA. V lost 4 bases to trimming and J lost 0 bases; unmatched junction nucleotides: 3. The CDR3 spells CASSWTSGSSYNEQFF. DNA of the CDR3: TGTGCCAGCAGCTGGACTAGCGGTAGCTCCTACAATGAGCAGTTCTTC.

The chain is built from TRBV6-6 and TRBJ1-2; D perhaps matches TRBD1 (6 bases). The CDR3 totals 15 residues. Trimming left V 3 bases short and J 6 bases short, with 17 bases between. Germline lookup yields CDR1 MNHNY and CDR2 SVGAGI (reference sequence). The CDR3 region is CASSYSDRPGNGYTF. Here the CDR3 DNA reads TGTGCCAGCAGTTATAGTGACAGGCCGGGCAATGGCTACACCTTC.

This rearrangement joins TRBV11-2 to TRBJ1-2, with D maybe TRBD1 (6 bases). The CDR3 is 13 amino acids. The germline CDR1 and CDR2 sequences are SGHAT and FQNNGV. V lost 4 bases and J lost 8, with 14 bases in between. DNA for the CDR3: TGTGCCAGCAGCTCCCGACAGGATGGGGGCTACACCTTC. This codes for CASSSRQDGGYTF.

On this clone: This same CDR3 is encoded by further DNA sequences in the sample. The V and J genes are TRBV5-6 and TRBJ2-1; weak D call: TRBD2 (6 bases). The CDR3 is made up of 13 amino acids. Trimming took 4 bases from V and 7 from J, leaving 12 bases between them. Looked up from germline, CDR1 is SGHDT and CDR2 is YYEEEE. CDR3 in DNA: TGTGCCAGCAGCCCCGTGGGGGGAAATGAGCAGTTCTTC. Translating it yields CASSPVGGNEQFF.

The chain couples TRBV9 to TRBJ1-1; 9 nucleotides match TRBD1. The junction had 3 bases not matched to a gene; V was cut back by 3 bases and J by 3 bases. The CDR3 consists of 14 residues. Germline-derived CDR1 and CDR2 are SGDLS and YYNGEE. CDR3 in amino acids: CASSETGGDTEAFF. As DNA, the CDR3 is TGTGCCAGCAGCGAGACAGGGGGGGACACTGAAGCTTTCTTT.

CDR3: CASSWGGRGTEAFF. DNA of the CDR3: TGTGCCAGCAGCTGGGGAGGGAGGGGGACTGAAGCTTTCTTT. The rearrangement joins TRBV7-2 to TRBJ1-1, with a tentative D call TRBD1 (6 bases). The V end was cut by 4 bases, the J end by 5 bases, with 14 bases between. The CDR3 is 14 residues long. In germline, CDR1 is SGHTA, CDR2 FQGNSA.

The chain couples TRBV7-6 to TRBJ2-5; D possibly corresponds to TRBD1 (5 bases). The CDR3 runs 13 residues. Germline assignment: CDR1 SGHVS and CDR2 FNYEAQ. V was cut by 5 bases and J by 7 bases, with 14 bases left in between. CDR3 amino acids: CASSQRLRGTQYF. CDR3 bases: TGTGCCAGCAGCCAGCGTCTAAGGGGGACCCAGTACTTC.

The chain joins TRBV5-1 to TRBJ2-1; perhaps TRBD2 as D (5 bases). V shed 0 bases and J shed 8 bases, with 15 bases lying between them. The germline gives CDR1 SGHRS, CDR2 YFSETQ. This CDR3 comprises 15 residues. This CDR3 reads CASSLGLAPLHEQFF. In DNA form, the CDR3 reads TGCGCCAGCAGCTTGGGGCTAGCACCATTGCATGAGCAGTTCTTC. The variable domain in full, completed from reference TRBV5-1 and TRBJ2-1, reads KAGVTQTPRYLIKTRGQQVTLSCSPISGHRSVSWYQQTPGQGLQFLFEYFSETQRNKGNFPGRFSGRQFSNSRSEMNVSTLELGDSALYLCASSLGLAPLHEQFFGPGTRLTVL.

This clone occurred a few times. The chain couples TRBV6-1 to TRBJ2-7; D gene ambiguous. Trimming took 7 bases from V and 2 from J, leaving 15 bases between them. Germline loops: CDR1 MNHNS, CDR2 SASEGT. The CDR3 runs to 14 residues. The CDR3 DNA reads TGTGCCAGCACACGTAAGGAAAACGCCTACGAGCAGTACTTC. Translated, it gives CASTRKENAYEQYF.

Regarding this clone: A far larger clone is just one base off, so this is likely a read error. The sample carries other DNA sequences with the same CDR3. This chain links TRBV2 with TRBJ2-5; D is possibly TRBD2 (6 bases). The germline V gene has CDR1 SNHLY and CDR2 FYNNEI. CDR3 length: 12 residues. The CDR3 nucleotides are TGTGCAAGCAGGAAGGAGGGGGAGACCCAGTACTTC. It specifies CASRKEGETQYF.

In this sample, this clone turned up once. This likely came from a read error, as a far larger clone is one base away. The same CDR3 is also encoded by other DNA sequences in this sample. The chain employs TRBV5-6 and TRBJ1-1; D is perhaps TRBD1 (5 bases). The CDR3 has 15 residues. Germline loops: CDR1 SGHDT, CDR2 YYEEEE. The CDR3 DNA reads as TGTGCCAGCAGCTTGGGACAACGACAGAGGCGGGAAGCTTTCTTC. The encoded protein is CASSLGQRQRREAFF.

The chain carries TRBV7-9 and TRBJ2-3, with 14 nucleotides matching TRBD2. Germline assignment: CDR1 SEHNR and CDR2 FQNEAQ (reference sequence). The CDR3 spans 18 residues. J lost 5 bases, V lost 5 bases, and 12 bases had no gene match. The CDR3, as DNA: TGTGCCAGCAGCCTAGGTGGGACTAGCGGGAGTTTTAGAGATACGCAGTATTTT. It encodes CASSLGGTSGSFRDTQYF. Variable domain in full (rest from reference TRBV7-9 and TRBJ2-3): DTGVSQNPRHKITKRGQNVTFRCDPISEHNRLYWYRQTLGQGPEFLTYFQNEAQLEKSRLLSDRFSAERPKGSFSTLEIQRTEQGDSAMYLCASSLGGTSGSFRDTQYFGPGTRLTVL.

For this clone: A far bigger clonotype differs at one base, so this is likely a read error. The chain uses TRBV11-1 and TRBJ2-3; a possible D gene is TRBD1 (5 bases). The germline CDR1 and CDR2 sequences are SGHAT and FQDESV (reference sequence). This CDR3 is 16 amino acids long. The V end lost 5 bases, the J end lost 2 bases, and 17 bases lay between the germline ends. The CDR3: CASSKRARADTDTQYF. The CDR3 nucleotides are TGTGCCAGCAGCAAAAGGGCCAGGGCAGACACAGATACGCAGTATTTT.

As concerns this clone: A far larger clone lies a single base away; this is likely a read error. The sample contains more than one DNA sequence encoding this CDR3. The DNA for the CDR3 is TGTGCCAGCAGCCATCGGGCTAGCGGGAATAACGGGGAGCTGTTCTTT. Its translation: CASSHRASGNNGELFF. This chain links TRBV5-4 with TRBJ2-2; 9 bases are a match to TRBD2. Germline values: CDR1 SGHNT, CDR2 YYREEE (reference sequence). The CDR3 is 16 residues long.

The chain has TRBV6-5 and TRBJ2-4, with 8 bases identical to TRBD1. CDR3 length: 14 amino acids. CDR1 is MNHEY, CDR2 SVGAGI, per germline. J lost 1 base, V lost 10 bases, and 6 bases had no gene match. The CDR3 DNA reads TGTGCCACCCGGACAGGGACGGCCAAAAACATTCAGTACTTC. This sequence encodes CATRTGTAKNIQYF.

This clone has a handful of counts. The genes are TRBV7-9 and TRBJ1-2, with D unresolved. Germline V gene lookup returns CDR1 SEHNR and CDR2 FQNEAQ (reference sequence). The CDR3 totals 13 residues. Trimming took 5 bases from V and 8 from J, leaving 15 bases between them. CDR3 nucleotide sequence: TGTGCCAGCAGCCCCCGGGAAGCACGGGGCTACACCTTC. Its translation is CASSPREARGYTF. Full variable domain (remainder filled in from reference TRBV7-9 and TRBJ1-2): DTGVSQNPRHKITKRGQNVTFRCDPISEHNRLYWYRQTLGQGPEFLTYFQNEAQLEKSRLLSDRFSAERPKGSFSTLEIQRTEQGDSAMYLCASSPREARGYTFGSGTRLTVV.

This clone appeared once. The chain carries TRBV19 and TRBJ1-5; a weak D match, TRBD1 (6 bases). The V end lost 7 bases, the J end lost 10 bases, and 14 bases lay between the germline ends. The CDR3 is 12 amino acids. Looked up from germline, CDR1 is LNHDA and CDR2 is SQIVND (reference sequence). The CDR3 DNA reads TGTGCCAGTACCAACCGGGACAAACCCCAGCATTTT. Protein: CASTNRDKPQHF.

The chain employs TRBV7-2 and TRBJ1-5; no clear D gene. The V and J ends lost 0 bases and 1 base respectively, with 7 bases between them. Germline CDR1 and CDR2: SGHTA and FQGNSA. CDR3 length equals 15 residues. CDR3 sequence: CASSLAGGSNQPQHF. DNA of the CDR3: TGTGCCAGCAGCTTAGCGGGAGGGAGCAATCAGCCCCAGCATTTT.

The V call is TRBV12-5, the J call TRBJ2-5; D is unclear. V was clipped by 5 bases and J by 5 bases, with 18 bases between them. Germline V lookup: CDR1 LGHNT, CDR2 FRNRAP. The CDR3 runs 15 residues. CDR3 sequence (DNA): TGTGCTAGTGGTGGTGGGTACTCTAAGGAGGAGACCCAGTACTTC. It yields the protein CASGGGYSKEETQYF.

Points on this clone: Given a far larger clone just one base away, this is likely a sequencing read error. Other DNA sequences in this sample translate to the same CDR3. Here the CDR3 reads CASSPTSGQGPDQPQHF. Written as DNA, the CDR3 is TGTGCTAGCAGCCCCACTTCGGGACAGGGGCCGGATCAGCCCCAGCATTTT. The chain links TRBV12-1 to TRBJ1-5; no check of the table's D call, TRBD1, against the DNA was made. TRBV12-1 is recorded as a pseudogene. The CDR3 extends over 17 amino acids.

The chain has TRBV7-9 and TRBJ2-1; TRBD2 matches at 11 bases. Losses at the gene ends were 4 bases for V and 8 bases for J; bases not matched to a gene: 10. CDR1 and CDR2 from the germline V gene are SEHNR and FQNEAQ (reference sequence). This CDR3 region has 16 residues. CDR3 sequence (DNA): TGTGCCAGCAGCTCGCCTAGCGGGAGGATTTGGGATGAGCAGTTCTTC. This translates into CASSSPSGRIWDEQFF.

With respect to this clone: A far more abundant clone sits one base away, making this likely a read error. This sample includes further DNA sequences coding for the same CDR3. The V call is TRBV7-9, the J call TRBJ2-6, with D unclear. Germline V CDR1 and CDR2: SEHNR, FQNEAQ (reference sequence). This CDR3 is built from 16 residues. CDR3 sequence: CASSPPVYSGANVLTF. CDR3 sequence (DNA): TGTGCCAGCAGCCCCCCGGTCTACTCTGGTGCCAACGTCCTGACTTTC. Complete variable domain (other parts from reference TRBV7-9 and TRBJ2-6): DTGVSQNPRHKITKRGQNVTFRCDPISEHNRLYWYRQTLGQGPEFLTYFQNEAQLEKSRLLSDRFSAERPKGSFSTLEIQRTEQGDSAMYLCASSPPVYSGANVLTFGAGSRLTVL.

This rearrangement joins TRBV6-5 to TRBJ2-1; 12 bases align to TRBD2. After removal of 3 bases from V and 6 bases from J, the junction contained 6 bases not matched to a gene. The CDR3 totals 16 residues. Germline V gives CDR1 MNHEY, CDR2 SVGAGI. The CDR3 protein is CASSYMGLAGRNEQFF. The CDR3, as DNA: TGTGCCAGCAGTTATATGGGACTAGCGGGCCGCAATGAGCAGTTCTTC.